A single T cell receptor beta chain is shown here with its context. With 60 Vbeta and 13 Jbeta primers, the PCR was carried out. The assay was immunoSEQ multiplex PCR, and TCRdb's table has in-frame clones only and misses some. Altogether nearly 110,000 clones are present, more than 65% being singletons, with the ten largest covering 2% to 2.5%. This specimen belongs to a study of cytomegalovirus exposure and HLA in healthy donors. This CDR3 region has 14 residues. V was clipped by 3 bases and J by 0 bases, with 9 bases between them. Germline V lookup: CDR1 GTSNPN, CDR2 SVGIG (reference sequence). The chain carries TRBV30 and TRBJ2-1; a possible D gene is TRBD1 (5 bases). Material for sequencing was PBMCs. The TCR originated in a man under 40 in good health and CMV-seronegative. CDR3 nucleotides: TGTGCCTGGAGCGAAGGGGTCTCCTACAATGAGCAGTTCTTC. This sequence encodes CAWSEGVSYNEQFF.